This T cell receptor (beta chain) is drawn from a study of cytomegalovirus exposure and HLA in healthy donors. Broader study findings: Most TCR beta V segments were productive about 87% or about 30% of the time in an earlier analysis. Most TCR sequences were uncommon, yet certain public TCRs appeared in many donors. TRBV6-2, TRBV6-3 and other indistinguishable V segments were excluded.

The PCR ran on 60 Vbeta and 13 Jbeta primers. The repertoire was sequenced with immunoSEQ multiplex PCR; TCRdb's copy has only in-frame clones and lacks some. The sample consists of roughly 130,000 clones, 65% to 90% of them appearing once. Note on this clone: Antigen: not known.

CDR3 size: 13 residues. The V end was cut by 5 bases, the J end by 4 bases, with 11 bases between. CDR1 and CDR2 (germline): SGHTA, FQGTGA. The chain is built from TRBV7-3 and TRBJ2-5; weak D call: TRBD2 (6 bases). Sequencing used PBMCs. The receptor comes from a girl aged 2 to 10 in good health and CMV-seronegative. Here the CDR3 DNA reads TGTGCCAGCAGCCGGGGGTTTGGAGAGACCCAGTACTTC. This sequence encodes CASSRGFGETQYF.